Presented here are 21 T cell receptor beta chains from one specimen sequenced in a study of Graves' ophthalmopathy and Graves' hyperthyroidism. The sequenced template was RNA, covering the TCR beta CDR3 region. After a first-round RT-PCR with HTBI primers, a second-round multiplex PCR was run. TCRdb fed the multiplex PCR reads into MiXCR, producing one record per CDR3 protein. The table has hundreds of thousands of distinct CDR3 sequences, about 24% seen once. The material sequenced was peripheral blood. These receptors were taken from a woman under 30 with stable Graves' hyperthyroidism. Some clones in this sample may be carry-over from other donors' samples.

Comment on this clonotype: One junction end disagrees with the germline gene, perhaps due to a read error. The chain employs TRBV27 and TRBJ2-7; D might be TRBD2 (5 bases). Germline lookup yields CDR1 MNHEY and CDR2 SMNVEV (reference sequence). CDR3 length: 14 residues. The CDR3 DNA reads TGTGCCACCAGTGACCCCGGGGTCCCCTACGAGCAGTACTTC. Amino acid sequence: CATSDPGVPYEQYF.

This clonotype has a count of ten or more. The CDR3 spells CASSFGGRPNYGYTF. CDR3 DNA sequence: TGTGCCAGCAGCTTCGGAGGGCGACCTAACTATGGCTACACCTTC. V is TRBV7-2 and J is TRBJ1-2; D ambiguous. The CDR3 totals 15 residues. In germline, CDR1 is SGHTA, CDR2 FQGNSA. Trimming took off 3 bases at V and 0 bases at J, with 11 bases between the two ends.

This clonotype was recorded at least ten times. This chain links TRBV27 with TRBJ2-7, with 7 bases aligning to TRBD2. There are 14 residues in the CDR3. The germline V gene has CDR1 MNHEY and CDR2 SMNVEV (reference sequence). With 2 bases clipped from V and 2 bases from J, the junction kept 3 bases outside the gene matches. The CDR3 reads CASSLRGDPYEQYF. The CDR3 bases are TGTGCCAGCAGTTTACGGGGGGATCCCTACGAGCAGTACTTC.

This clonotype was found many times. This rearrangement joins TRBV29-1 to TRBJ2-2, with TRBD2 as a possible D gene (5 bases). CDR1 and CDR2 (germline): SQVTM, ANQGSEA. CDR3 length equals 14 residues. V lost 5 bases and J lost 7, with 17 bases in between. CDR3 in amino acids: CSVQAVERGGELFF. The CDR3 DNA reads TGCAGCGTTCAAGCGGTCGAACGGGGCGGGGAGCTGTTTTTT.

This clonotype appeared once. The junction shows a germline mismatch at one end, possibly a read error. The gene calls are TRBV4-1 and TRBJ1-1; TRBD1 might be the D (5 bases). The CDR3 totals 14 residues. The germline gives CDR1 MGHRA, CDR2 YSYEKL. CDR3 region: CANSQGTVNTEAFF. CDR3 nucleotide sequence: TGCGCCAACAGCCAAGGGACCGTGAACACTGAAGCTTTCTTT.

This clonotype was observed at least ten times. At one end, the junction sequence differs from germline, possibly due to a read error. The rearrangement links TRBV5-1 to TRBJ2-5, with D uncertain. Germline CDR1 SGHRS, CDR2 YFSETQ. The CDR3 totals 12 residues. CDR3 residues: CASSLVQETQYF. CDR3 DNA sequence: TGTGCCAGCAGCTTAGTTCAAGAGACCCAGTACTTC.

This clonotype was seen more than once but under ten times. V gene TRBV6-1 combines with J gene TRBJ2-2, with 8 bases fitting TRBD1. CDR3 length: 15 amino acids. Germline values: CDR1 MNHNS, CDR2 SASEGT. The ends lost 5 bases at V and 5 bases at J; junction bases unmatched: 7. The CDR3 protein is CASSKRTGMTGELFF. CDR3 nucleotide sequence: TGTGCCAGCAGTAAACGGACAGGGATGACCGGGGAGCTGTTTTTT.

This clonotype has more than one count but fewer than ten. The chain uses TRBV28 and TRBJ2-7; D tentatively reads TRBD1 or TRBD2 (6 bases each). CDR1 MDHEN and CDR2 SYDVKM come from the germline V gene. CDR3 length equals 16 residues. The V gene lost 3 bases and the J gene lost 0 bases, with 15 bases spanning the gap. The CDR3 spells CASSFPRGESSYEQYF. The CDR3 bases are TGTGCCAGCAGTTTCCCGAGGGGGGAAAGCTCCTACGAGCAGTACTTC.

The table lists this clonotype with many counts. The rearrangement uses TRBV6-5 and TRBJ1-1, with D uncertain. The V gene's germline CDR1 is MNHEY and CDR2 SVGAGI. The CDR3 loop spans 16 amino acids. V shed 2 bases and J shed 1 base, with 14 bases lying between them. Written as DNA, the CDR3 is TGTGCCAGCAGTTACCTAGAACGGTTAGGGAACACTGAAGCTTTCTTT. This encodes CASSYLERLGNTEAFF.

This clonotype occurred many times. V gene TRBV20-1 combines with J gene TRBJ2-7; TRBD2 is a possible D gene (7 bases). Germline loops: CDR1 DFQATT, CDR2 SNEGSKA (reference sequence). The CDR3 runs 14 residues. V shed 0 bases and J shed 4 bases, with 13 bases lying between them. The CDR3 protein is CSAREGGGGYEQYF. DNA of the CDR3: TGCAGTGCTAGAGAAGGGGGGGGAGGATACGAGCAGTACTTC.

The chain joins TRBV29-1 to TRBJ2-7; D could derive from TRBD1 or TRBD2 (5 bases each). The CDR3 length is 13 residues. V lost 3 bases and J lost 3, with 12 bases in between. The germline V gene has CDR1 SQVTM and CDR2 ANQGSEA. CDR3 region: CSVDGAGIYEQYF. In nucleotides, the CDR3 is TGCAGCGTTGACGGGGCAGGGATCTACGAGCAGTACTTC.

This sequence joins TRBV4-1 and TRBJ2-5, with no clear D. V was shortened by 5 bases and J by 1 base, with 8 bases between the two germline ends. CDR1 is MGHRA, CDR2 YSYEKL, per germline. The CDR3 sequence is 13 residues long. The CDR3 bases are TGCGCCAGCAGCTGGGGAATCCAAGAGACCCAGTACTTC. It codes for CASSWGIQETQYF.

Many counts were recorded for this clonotype. The rearrangement joins TRBV28 to TRBJ2-7; D not certain. The CDR3 contains 13 residues. CDR1 and CDR2 (germline): MDHEN, SYDVKM. V was pared by 7 bases and J by 4 bases, with 14 bases between. Here the CDR3 DNA reads TGTGCCAGCACGGTGGGCCCGGGTTACGAGCAGTACTTC. Translated, it gives CASTVGPGYEQYF.

This clonotype was observed at least ten times. The chain has TRBV11-2 and TRBJ1-6, with no clear D. This CDR3 region has 16 residues. Germline V CDR1 and CDR2: SGHAT, FQNNGV. V lost 1 base to trimming and J lost 8 bases, with 15 bases between them. The CDR3 region is CASSLVVAGFDSPLHF. In DNA, the CDR3 is TGTGCCAGCAGCTTAGTCGTAGCGGGGTTTGATTCACCCCTCCACTTT. Supplemented by reference TRBV11-2 and TRBJ1-6, the full variable domain reads EAGVAQSPRYKIIEKRQSVAFWCNPISGHATLYWYQQILGQGPKLLIQFQNNGVVDDSQLPKDRFSAERLKGVDSTLKIQPAKLEDSAVYLCASSLVVAGFDSPLHFGNGTRLTVT.

The V gene is TRBV28, the J gene TRBJ2-7; D not resolved. This CDR3 contains 14 residues. Trimming left V 2 bases short and J 4 bases short, with 12 bases between. Germline V lookup: CDR1 MDHEN, CDR2 SYDVKM. CDR3 coding DNA: TGTGCCAGCAGTTTAGATGTCCGGCTTTACGAGCAGTACTTC. Translating it yields CASSLDVRLYEQYF.

This clonotype was counted many times. The gene calls are TRBV6-2 or TRBV6-3 and TRBJ2-7; tentatively, D is TRBD1 (6 bases). The CDR3 loop spans 13 amino acids. From germline, CDR1 is MNHEY and CDR2 SVGEGT. V lost 6 bases and J 5 bases, leaving 14 bases between the germline ends. CDR3 coding DNA: TGTGCCAGCAGCAGGGTTAACAGGGACGAGCAGTACTTC. Its translation is CASSRVNRDEQYF.

This clonotype has ten or more counts. J is TRBJ1-6 and V is TRBV9; D is uncertain. Germline loops: CDR1 SGDLS, CDR2 YYNGEE. Trimming stripped 4 bases from V and 4 bases from J, with 15 bases between. The CDR3 is 16 residues long. CDR3 region: CASSRFKYPYNSPLHF. DNA of the CDR3: TGTGCCAGCAGCCGTTTCAAATACCCTTATAATTCACCCCTCCACTTT.

This clonotype came up a few times. CDR3 in amino acids: CASQGLAGEETQYF. The CDR3 DNA follows: TGTGCCAGCCAGGGACTAGCGGGAGAAGAGACCCAGTACTTC. The chain carries TRBV7-8 and TRBJ2-5, with TRBD2 matching 14 bases. J was trimmed by 3 bases and V by 8 bases; bases with no gene match: 2. Germline assignment: CDR1 SGHVS and CDR2 FQNEAQ. This CDR3 has 14 residues.

As concerns this clonotype: The conserved phenylalanine or tryptophan is not found at the CDR3 terminus, so this likely reflects a read error. The chain combines TRBV19 with TRBJ2-2; D not resolved. Germline assignment: CDR1 LNHDA and CDR2 SQIVND (reference sequence). This CDR3 contains 14 residues. Trimming left V 3 bases short and J 1 base short, with 6 bases between. CDR3 region: CASSILGNTGELFY. CDR3 sequence (DNA): TGTGCCAGTAGTATCTTAGGGAACACCGGGGAGCTGTTTTAT.

In the case of this clonotype: It may be a read error: a sequence one base away is much more abundant. CDR3 bases: TGTGCCAGCAGGAGACAGACCCCGAACACCGGGGAGCTGTGTTTT. Its protein is CASRRQTPNTGELCF. This sequence joins TRBV6-2 or TRBV6-3 and TRBJ2-2; D may be TRBD1 or TRBD2 (5 bases each). CDR1 and CDR2 (germline): MNHEY, SVGEGT. This CDR3 is 15 amino acids long.

CDR3 residues: CAWSTTGGSEKLFF. The CDR3, as DNA: TGTGCCTGGAGTACCACAGGGGGCTCGGAAAAACTGTTTTTT. V and J are TRBV30 and TRBJ1-4; 9 bases align to TRBD1. CDR3 size: 14 residues. Germline CDR1 reads GTSNPN; CDR2 reads SVGIG (reference sequence). V lost 2 bases, J lost 8 bases, and 6 bases stayed unmatched.